This is a list of T cell receptor beta chains from one sample in a study of identical twins. TCRdb independently ran MiXCR on the 5' RACE reads; one entry per CDR3 protein. The sample shows 570,000 or so distinct CDR3 sequences, more than 9% of them seen only once. This sample also belongs to another study, concerning yellow fever vaccine responses in identical twins.

Source material: PBMCs. Receptors originate from a young woman in good health. Each CDR3 is given with its conserved first and last residue. Fields, in order: D gene, V gene, CDR3 length, J gene, clone size, CDR3 DNA, CDR3 protein. D genes are given only for firm matches. For some rows the clone size is stated as once, few or many, or as a class when expanded; others skip it.

TRBD1	TRBV28	15	TRBJ2-7	-	TGTGCCAGCAGGTCCGGACAGGGAAACTCCTACGAGCAGTACTTC	CASRSGQGNSYEQYF
-	TRBV6-6	13	TRBJ2-7	few	TGTGCCAGCAGTTCGGACCGCCACTCCGAGCAGTACTTC	CASSSDRHSEQYF
TRBD2	TRBV7-2	16	TRBJ2-2	few	TGTGCCAGCAGCTTCCCAGCGAGCGGGGGGTTGCGGGAGCTGTTTTTT	CASSFPASGGLRELFF
TRBD1	TRBV4-1	16	TRBJ2-7	few	TGCGCCAGCAGCCCAACCCCGGGACAGGACTCTCGGGAGCAGTACTTC	CASSPTPGQDSREQYF
TRBD2	TRBV20-1	14	TRBJ2-3	few	TGCAGTGCTAGACCTAGCGGGGGCACAGATACGCAGTATTTT	CSARPSGGTDTQYF
-	TRBV2	15	TRBJ2-4	few	TGTGCCAGCGAAGAGCGGGCAGTAGCCAAAAACATTCAGTACTTC	CASEERAVAKNIQYF
-	TRBV2	16	TRBJ1-4	few	TGTGCCAGCAGTGAAGATGCAGGGGTGGGTAATGAAAAACTGTTTTTT	CASSEDAGVGNEKLFF
-	TRBV11-2	18	TRBJ2-6	many	TGTGCCAGCAGCCCCTGGGACATATTTTACTCTGGGGCCAACGTCCTGACTTTC	CASSPWDIFYSGANVLTF
TRBD2	TRBV28	16	TRBJ2-7	many	TGTGCCAGCAGTTTGGGTTCGGGACTACCATCCTACGAGCAGTACTTC	CASSLGSGLPSYEQYF
TRBD2	TRBV4-3	15	TRBJ2-3	few	TGCGCCAGCAGCCCCCCGGGTGGGAGGGCAGATACGCAGTATTTT	CASSPPGGRADTQYF
-	TRBV12-3/TRBV12-4	14	TRBJ1-5	-	TGTGCCAGCAGACGGCAGAGAATTGAACAGCCCCAGCATTTT	CASRRQRIEQPQHF
-	TRBV4-3	17	TRBJ2-2	-	TGCGCCAGCAGCCAAGATATCGACGGGACGGGCACCGGGGAGCTGTTTTTT	CASSQDIDGTGTGELFF
TRBD2	TRBV4-3	15	TRBJ2-1	many	TGCGCCAGCAGCCAACAACTAGCGGAGTACAATGAGCAGTTCTTC	CASSQQLAEYNEQFF
-	TRBV20-1	15	TRBJ2-7	many	TGCAGTGCTAGCGCTCGGGCGATCGGCCCCTACGAGCAGTACTTC	CSASARAIGPYEQYF
-	TRBV29-1	14	TRBJ2-6	few	TGCAGCGTATTTACAGGGTTCGGGGCCAACGTCCTGACTTTC	CSVFTGFGANVLTF
-	TRBV20-1	16	TRBJ2-1	few	TGCAGTGCTAGAGATCTAGGAGCGGACGGGTACAATGAGCAGTTCTTC	CSARDLGADGYNEQFF
TRBD1	TRBV4-2	12	TRBJ1-4	few	TGTGCCAGCAGCCCCAAGGGGGCAGAACTGTTTTTT	CASSPKGAELFF
TRBD2	TRBV24-1	12	TRBJ2-7	many	TGTGCCACCAGTGAATCGACTAGCGGGAGGTACTTC	CATSESTSGRYF
TRBD2	TRBV20-1	16	TRBJ2-7	few	TGCAGTGCCCAAGGCCTAGCGGGAGACATCTCCTACGAGCAGTACTTC	CSAQGLAGDISYEQYF
TRBD1	TRBV20-1	17	TRBJ2-1	many	TGCAGTGCTAGAGATCTTAGGTCAACGGGACAGTACAATGAGCAGTTCTTC	CSARDLRSTGQYNEQFF
-	TRBV9	16	TRBJ2-4	many	TGTGCCAGCAGCCCCACACCCGGGGTGGCCAAAAACATTCAGTACTTC	CASSPTPGVAKNIQYF
TRBD2	TRBV29-1	15	TRBJ2-1	few	TGCAGCGTTACCCCGACTAGCGGCTCCTACAATGAGCAGTTCTTC	CSVTPTSGSYNEQFF
TRBD1	TRBV12-3/TRBV12-4	15	TRBJ2-2	few	TGTGCCAGCAGTCCCCGGACAGGGGTGGCCGGGGAGCTGTTTTTT	CASSPRTGVAGELFF
-	TRBV10-3	15	TRBJ1-6	many	TGTGCCATCAGTACCCAGGACAGCCCCCTGTTTCCCCTCCACTTT	CAISTQDSPLFPLHF
-	TRBV20-1	13	TRBJ2-7	-	TGCAGTGCTGCCGGGGGAAGCCGTTACGAGCAGTACTTC	CSAAGGSRYEQYF
TRBD1	TRBV12-3/TRBV12-4	14	TRBJ2-7	-	TGTGCCAGCAGCCACGACAGGGGTAGGGACGAGCAGTACTTC	CASSHDRGRDEQYF
-	TRBV18	15	TRBJ2-2	few	TGTGCCAGCTCTACGGGGAGCGCGAACACCGGGGAGCTGTTTTTT	CASSTGSANTGELFF
-	TRBV14	16	TRBJ2-5	few	TGTGCCAGCAGCCAAGATCCTGACAGTTACCAAGAGACCCAGTACTTC	CASSQDPDSYQETQYF
-	TRBV7-9	14	TRBJ2-5	-	TGTGCCAGCAGGGGGGGAGGAACCCAAGAGACCCAGTACTTC	CASRGGGTQETQYF
TRBD2	TRBV9	14	TRBJ2-7	few	TGTGCCAGCAGCCCTGGGGGAGGGATCTACGAGCAGTACTTC	CASSPGGGIYEQYF
-	TRBV9	13	TRBJ1-1	few	TGTGCCAGCAGCGTTGGTGTGGACACTGAAGCTTTCTTT	CASSVGVDTEAFF
-	TRBV27	14	TRBJ2-7	-	TGTGCCAGCAGTTTAGGGGCGGCTACCTACGAGCAGTACTTC	CASSLGAATYEQYF
-	TRBV20-1	13	TRBJ2-7	-	TGCAGTGCTGCACTCAGACGTGTTGCCGAGCAGTACTTC	CSAALRRVAEQYF
-	TRBV3-1	13	TRBJ1-1	many	TGTGCCAGCAGCCAACGCTTAGGAACGGAAGCTTTCTTT	CASSQRLGTEAFF
-	TRBV12-3/TRBV12-4	14	TRBJ2-3	many	TGTGCCAGCCGTCGGGAGCTAAGCACAGATACGCAGTATTTT	CASRRELSTDTQYF
-	TRBV19	14	TRBJ2-7	-	TGTGCCAGCCGTTCCCGGGGATGGCCCTACGAGCAGTACTTC	CASRSRGWPYEQYF
TRBD1	TRBV29-1	14	TRBJ2-5	many	TGCAGCGCCCGGGGACAGTTGGGCGGAGAGACCCAGTACTTC	CSARGQLGGETQYF
TRBD1	TRBV3-1	19	TRBJ2-4	-	TGTGCCAGCAGCCCGACGATCGTAGGGGGCGGTGGGGGCAAAAACATTCAGTACTTC	CASSPTIVGGGGGKNIQYF
-	TRBV29-1	14	TRBJ2-2	-	TGCAGCGTTGAACCCCAGCGGGCAGGTGGGGAGCTGTTTTTT	CSVEPQRAGGELFF
TRBD1	TRBV5-1	16	TRBJ1-4	many	TGCGCCAGCAGCTTGGGACAGGGGGCGAAAGGAGAAAAACTGTTTTTT	CASSLGQGAKGEKLFF
TRBD2	TRBV11-2	15	TRBJ2-1	many	TGTGCCAGCAGCCGAAGCCGGACTAGTTACAATGAGCAGTTCTTC	CASSRSRTSYNEQFF
TRBD2	TRBV14	19	TRBJ2-3	-	TGTGCCAGCAGCCAATGGTCTAGCGGAAAACCCCTGGGGACAGATACGCAGTATTTT	CASSQWSSGKPLGTDTQYF
TRBD2	TRBV7-2	17	TRBJ2-3	many	TGTGCCAGCAGCTTTGAGATAGCGGGAGGGGGAGCAGATACGCAGTATTTT	CASSFEIAGGGADTQYF